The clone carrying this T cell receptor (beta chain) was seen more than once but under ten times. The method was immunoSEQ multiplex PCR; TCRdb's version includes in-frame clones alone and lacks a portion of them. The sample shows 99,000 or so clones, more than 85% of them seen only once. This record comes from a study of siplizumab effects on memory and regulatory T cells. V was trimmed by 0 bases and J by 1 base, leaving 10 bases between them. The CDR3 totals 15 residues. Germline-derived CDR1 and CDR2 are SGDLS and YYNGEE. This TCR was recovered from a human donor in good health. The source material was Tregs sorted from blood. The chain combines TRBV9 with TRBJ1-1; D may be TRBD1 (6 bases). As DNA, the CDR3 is TGTGCCAGCAGCGTAGTAGGGACACAGAACACTGAAGCTTTCTTT. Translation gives CASSVVGTQNTEAFF.